This entry is about one TCR beta chain. The data were obtained in a study of technical replicates of blood from a few donors. Sequencing used immunoSEQ multiplex PCR; TCRdb keeps in-frame clones, though not all of them. The sample yields tens of thousands of clones, around 95% seen once. The CDR3 totals 14 residues. Trimming cost V 0 bases and J 4 bases, with 7 bases left between them. Germline V gives CDR1 LNHNV, CDR2 YYDKDF (reference sequence). The rearrangement joins TRBV15 to TRBJ2-1; D gene ambiguous. Specimen: PBMCs. This sequence was found in a human donor in good health. Some clones in this sample may be carry-over from other donors' samples. The CDR3 DNA is TGTGCCACCAGCAGAGAACTACGGTACAATGAGCAGTTCTTC. This codes for CATSRELRYNEQFF.